Included here is one T cell receptor (beta chain) sequence, with context. Antigen specificity is unknown. Timing groups of about 4 and about 12 weeks for second doses were pooled. The CDR3 extends over 14 amino acids. The V and J ends lost 2 bases and 6 bases, in that order; junction bases with no gene match: 7. The V gene's germline CDR1 is SGHTA and CDR2 FQGNSA. Some clones are missing from TCRdb's copy, which holds only in-frame ones; the method was immunoSEQ multiplex PCR. In the table there are 150,000 to 200,000 clones, 85% to 90% of which are singletons. This sample is drawn from a study of T cell responses to AZD1222 COVID-19 vaccine. The study, taken as a whole, reports: Seropositivity was recorded at baseline in only a handful of AZD1222 recipients. Nearly half of spike-specific TCRs reportedly target variant regions that are unmutated in the B.1.351 and B.1.1.7 variants.

Sequenced here: peripheral blood, sampled 28 days after the second AZD1222 dose. This clonotype originated in an adult who received the AZD1222 COVID-19 vaccine. The V and J genes are TRBV7-2 and TRBJ2-7; 7 nucleotides line up with TRBD1. The CDR3 DNA sequence: TGTGCCAGCAGCTTAAAAGGGGGCGCCGGCGAGCAGTACTTC. This translates into CASSLKGGAGEQYF.